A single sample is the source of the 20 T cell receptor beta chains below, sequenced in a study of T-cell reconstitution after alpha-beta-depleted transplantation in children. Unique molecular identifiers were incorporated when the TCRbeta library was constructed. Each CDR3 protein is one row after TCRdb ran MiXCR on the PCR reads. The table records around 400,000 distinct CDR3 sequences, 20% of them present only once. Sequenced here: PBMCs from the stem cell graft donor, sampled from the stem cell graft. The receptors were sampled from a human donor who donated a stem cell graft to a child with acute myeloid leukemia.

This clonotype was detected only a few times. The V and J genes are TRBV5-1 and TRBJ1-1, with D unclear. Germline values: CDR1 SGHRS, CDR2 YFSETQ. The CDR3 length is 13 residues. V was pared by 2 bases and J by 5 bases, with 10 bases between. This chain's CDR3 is CASSLGLRTEAFF. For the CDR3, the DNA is TGCGCCAGCAGCTTAGGACTAAGGACTGAAGCTTTCTTT.

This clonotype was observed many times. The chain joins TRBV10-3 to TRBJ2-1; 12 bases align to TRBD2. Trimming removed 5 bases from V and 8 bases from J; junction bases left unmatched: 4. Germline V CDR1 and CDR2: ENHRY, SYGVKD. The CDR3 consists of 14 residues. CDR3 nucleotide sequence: TGTGCCATCAGTCGGACTAGCGGGGAAGATGAGCAGTTCTTC. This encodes CAISRTSGEDEQFF.

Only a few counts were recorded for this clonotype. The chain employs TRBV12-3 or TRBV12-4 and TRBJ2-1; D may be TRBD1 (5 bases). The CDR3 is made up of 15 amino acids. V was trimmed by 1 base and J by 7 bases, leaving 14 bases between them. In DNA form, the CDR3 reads TGTGCCAGCAGTTTAGAAGGGGCTACTACAAATGAGCAGTTCTTC. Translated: CASSLEGATTNEQFF.

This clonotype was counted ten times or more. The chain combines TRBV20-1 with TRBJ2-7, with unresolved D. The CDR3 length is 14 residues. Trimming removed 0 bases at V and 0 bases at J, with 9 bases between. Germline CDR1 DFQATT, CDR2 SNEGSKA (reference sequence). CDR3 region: CSARDPSSSYEQYF. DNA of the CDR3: TGCAGTGCTAGAGATCCGTCCTCCTCCTACGAGCAGTACTTC.

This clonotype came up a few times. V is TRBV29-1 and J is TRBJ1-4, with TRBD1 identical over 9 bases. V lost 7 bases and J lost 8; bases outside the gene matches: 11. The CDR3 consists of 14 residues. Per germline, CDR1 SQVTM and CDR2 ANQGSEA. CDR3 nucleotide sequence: TGCAGCGCTTCACTGGGACAGGGAGAAGAAAAACTGTTTTTT. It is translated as CSASLGQGEEKLFF.

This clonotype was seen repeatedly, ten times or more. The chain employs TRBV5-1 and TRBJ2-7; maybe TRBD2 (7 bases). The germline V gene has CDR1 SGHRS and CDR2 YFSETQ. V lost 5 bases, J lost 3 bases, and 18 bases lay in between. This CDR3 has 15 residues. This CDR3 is CASSWGGGRNYEQYF. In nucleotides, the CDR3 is TGCGCCAGCAGTTGGGGGGGCGGGAGAAACTACGAGCAGTACTTC.

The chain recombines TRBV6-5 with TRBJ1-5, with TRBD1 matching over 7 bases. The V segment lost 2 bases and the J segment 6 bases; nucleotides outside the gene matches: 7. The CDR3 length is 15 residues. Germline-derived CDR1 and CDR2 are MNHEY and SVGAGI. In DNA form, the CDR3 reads TGTGCCAGCAGTTACGAAAGGGGGCAGGGTCAGCCCCAGCATTTT. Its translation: CASSYERGQGQPQHF.

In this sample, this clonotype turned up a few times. CDR3 DNA sequence: TGCAGCGTTGGAGTGGGGGACACCAAGTACTTC. As protein: CSVGVGDTKYF. The chain uses TRBV29-1 and TRBJ2-7; D is possibly TRBD1 (6 bases). CDR1 is SQVTM, CDR2 ANQGSEA, per germline. This CDR3 spans 11 amino acids. V lost 4 bases to trimming and J lost 11 bases, with 15 bases between them.

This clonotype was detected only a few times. Here the CDR3 reads CAGQGSNQPQHF. The CDR3 coding sequence is TGTGCCGGACAGGGGAGCAATCAGCCCCAGCATTTT. V and J are TRBV28 and TRBJ1-5, with 9 bases lining up with TRBD1. Germline CDR1 and CDR2: MDHEN and SYDVKM. The CDR3 totals 12 residues. V was clipped by 11 bases and J by 1 base; unmatched bases: 0.

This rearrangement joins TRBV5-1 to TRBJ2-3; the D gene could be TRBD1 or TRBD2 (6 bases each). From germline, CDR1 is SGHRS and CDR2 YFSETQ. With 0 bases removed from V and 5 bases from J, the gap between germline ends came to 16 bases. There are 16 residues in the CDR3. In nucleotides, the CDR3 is TGCGCCAGCAGCTTGGGGCCGCCGGGGGCGCGAGATACGCAGTATTTT. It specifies CASSLGPPGARDTQYF. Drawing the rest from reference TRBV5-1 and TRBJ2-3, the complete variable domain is KAGVTQTPRYLIKTRGQQVTLSCSPISGHRSVSWYQQTPGQGLQFLFEYFSETQRNKGNFPGRFSGRQFSNSRSEMNVSTLELGDSALYLCASSLGPPGARDTQYFGPGTRLTVL.

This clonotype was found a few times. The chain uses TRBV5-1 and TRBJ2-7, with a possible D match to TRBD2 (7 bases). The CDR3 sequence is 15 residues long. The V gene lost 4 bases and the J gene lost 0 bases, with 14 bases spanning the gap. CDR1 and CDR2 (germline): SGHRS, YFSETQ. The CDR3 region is CASSPGGQFSYEQYF. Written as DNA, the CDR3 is TGCGCCAGCAGCCCGGGAGGACAGTTCTCCTACGAGCAGTACTTC. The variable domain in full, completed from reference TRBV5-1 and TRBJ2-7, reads KAGVTQTPRYLIKTRGQQVTLSCSPISGHRSVSWYQQTPGQGLQFLFEYFSETQRNKGNFPGRFSGRQFSNSRSEMNVSTLELGDSALYLCASSPGGQFSYEQYFGPGTRLTVT.

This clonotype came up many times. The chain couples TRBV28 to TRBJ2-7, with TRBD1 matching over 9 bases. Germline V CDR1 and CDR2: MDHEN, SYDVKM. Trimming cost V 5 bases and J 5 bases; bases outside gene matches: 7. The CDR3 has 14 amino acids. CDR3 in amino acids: CASSPGTGIHEQYF. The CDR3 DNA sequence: TGTGCCAGCAGTCCCGGGACAGGGATCCACGAGCAGTACTTC. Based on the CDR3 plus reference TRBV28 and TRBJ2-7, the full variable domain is DVKVTQSSRYLVKRTGEKVFLECVQDMDHENMFWYRQDPGLGLRLIYFSYDVKMKEKGDIPEGYSVSREKKERFSLILESASTNQTSMYLCASSPGTGIHEQYFGPGTRLTVT.

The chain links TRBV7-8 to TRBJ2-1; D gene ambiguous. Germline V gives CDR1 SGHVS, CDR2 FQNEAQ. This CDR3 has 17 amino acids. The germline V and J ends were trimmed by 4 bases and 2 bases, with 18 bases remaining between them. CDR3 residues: CASSSGKGPRAYNEQFF. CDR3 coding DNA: TGTGCCAGCAGCTCCGGAAAGGGCCCCAGAGCCTACAATGAGCAGTTCTTC.

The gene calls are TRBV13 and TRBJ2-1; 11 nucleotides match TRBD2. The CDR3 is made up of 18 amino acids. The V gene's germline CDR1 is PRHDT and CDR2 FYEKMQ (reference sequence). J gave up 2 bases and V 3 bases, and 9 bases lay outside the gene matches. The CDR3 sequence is CASSLREKTSGTYNEQFF. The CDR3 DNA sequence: TGTGCCAGCAGCTTGCGAGAAAAGACTAGCGGGACCTACAATGAGCAGTTCTTC.

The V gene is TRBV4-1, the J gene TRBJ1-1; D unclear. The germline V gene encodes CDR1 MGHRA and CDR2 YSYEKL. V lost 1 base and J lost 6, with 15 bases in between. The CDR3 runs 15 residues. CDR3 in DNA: TGCGCCAGCAGCCAAGGGGAGAAAGACCGACCTGAAGCTTTCTTT. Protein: CASSQGEKDRPEAFF.

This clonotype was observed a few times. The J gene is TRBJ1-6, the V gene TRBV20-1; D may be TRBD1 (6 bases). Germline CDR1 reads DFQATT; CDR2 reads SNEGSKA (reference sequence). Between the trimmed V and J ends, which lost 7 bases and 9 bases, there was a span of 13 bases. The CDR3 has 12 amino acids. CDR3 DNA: TGCAGTGGAAGGGGGGATGCTTCACCCCTCCACTTT. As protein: CSGRGDASPLHF.

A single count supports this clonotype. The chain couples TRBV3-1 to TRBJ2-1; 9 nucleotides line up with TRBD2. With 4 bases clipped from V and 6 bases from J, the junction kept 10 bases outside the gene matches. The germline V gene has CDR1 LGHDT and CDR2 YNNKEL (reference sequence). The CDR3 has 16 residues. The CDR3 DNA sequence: TGTGCCAGCAGCCCTATTTTAGCGGGAGACCCCAATGAGCAGTTCTTC. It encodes CASSPILAGDPNEQFF.

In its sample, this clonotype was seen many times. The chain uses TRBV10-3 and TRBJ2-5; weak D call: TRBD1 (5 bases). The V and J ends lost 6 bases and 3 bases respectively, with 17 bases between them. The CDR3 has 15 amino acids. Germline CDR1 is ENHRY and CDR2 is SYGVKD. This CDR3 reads CAIRASTVLEETQYF. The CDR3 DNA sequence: TGTGCCATCAGGGCGTCGACAGTTCTGGAAGAGACCCAGTACTTC.

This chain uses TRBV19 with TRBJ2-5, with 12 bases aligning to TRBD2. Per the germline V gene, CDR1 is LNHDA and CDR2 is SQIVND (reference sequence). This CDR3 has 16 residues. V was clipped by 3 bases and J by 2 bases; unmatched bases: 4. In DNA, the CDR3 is TGTGCCAGTAGTATCCTAGGACTAGCGGGACAAGAGACCCAGTACTTC. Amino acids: CASSILGLAGQETQYF.

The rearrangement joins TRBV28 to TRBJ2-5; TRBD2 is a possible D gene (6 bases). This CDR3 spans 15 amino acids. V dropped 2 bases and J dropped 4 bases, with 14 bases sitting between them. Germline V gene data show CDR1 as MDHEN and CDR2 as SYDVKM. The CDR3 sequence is CASSLRMGLGETQYF. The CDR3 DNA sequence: TGTGCCAGCAGTTTACGGATGGGACTGGGAGAGACCCAGTACTTC.